This TCR beta chain was captured by sequencing in a study of blood T cell repertoires in COVID-19. Across the study: The United States, Italy and Spain were the sources of the acute and convalescent COVID-19 samples.

CDR1 LNHNV and CDR2 YYDKDF come from the germline V gene (reference sequence). Trimming took off 2 bases at V and 9 bases at J, with 19 bases between the two ends. This CDR3 region has 15 residues. The method was immunoSEQ multiplex PCR; TCRdb's version includes in-frame clones alone and lacks a portion of them. The data contain about 140,000 clones, about 85% of them singletons. The chain links TRBV15 to TRBJ1-2; D is possibly TRBD1 (6 bases). This clonotype was sampled from a human donor with acute or convalescent COVID-19. The donor label of this sample is uncertain. Sequencing used peripheral blood. The CDR3 sequence is CATSRQTQGPESYTF. DNA for the CDR3: TGTGCCACCAGCAGACAAACTCAGGGGCCGGAGAGCTACACCTTC.